These T cell receptor beta chains were read from a single sample in a study of blood T cell repertoires in COVID-19. Libraries were prepared by immunoSEQ multiplex PCR; TCRdb keeps only in-frame clonotypes and omits some of them. The sample lists 250,000 to 300,000 clones, about 85% occurring once. Sequenced sample: peripheral blood. The receptors stem from a man aged 18 to 35 with active or convalescent COVID-19. Each CDR3 is given without its conserved first and last residue. Size is stated for part of the rows, as once, few or many counts, or as a class when the clone is expanded.

v_call clone_size cdr3_aa
TRBV10-3 NA AISDGDAGNEQF
TRBV10-3 NA AISKADRGPGANVLT
TRBV24-1 NA ATSEFGDTQY
TRBV10-3 NA AISDVTGGVGEQF
TRBV11-2 NA ASSLSAGANVLT
TRBV7-2 NA ASSSPSGGRNIQY
TRBV7-2 NA ASSWGIGTAFSGNTIY
TRBV28 NA ASRPTGAQAF
TRBV10-3 NA AIRGVAGGNYEQY
TRBV11-2 NA ASSGGTVAEAF
TRBV6-2/TRBV6-3 NA ASSYQGSNEKLF
TRBV5-6 NA ASSLGTYSEKLF
TRBV18 NA ASSPPSGQITDTQY
TRBV27 NA ASSPDSTGNQPQH
TRBV30 once AWSGRVGSYNEQF
TRBV6-5 NA ASRRGQAGVYGYT
TRBV28 NA ASSFSGTGRF
TRBV28 NA ASSGPPGQAMNTEAF
TRBV15 once ATSRDWAGSFGNQPQH
TRBV30 once AWSVGQDREQY
TRBV7-3 NA ASSLRGSGKYNEQF
TRBV7-9 NA ASSPPSGTDGPYEQY
TRBV7-3 NA ASSRNRSNSPLH
TRBV5-1 NA ASSLGDTPSNTEAF
TRBV27 NA ASRLDSNQREQY
TRBV7-9 NA ASSLLTDYGYT
TRBV3-1/TRBV3-2 NA ASSLGTRHREQY
TRBV11-1 NA ASSLYRGWGYEQY
TRBV5-4 NA ASSTTKQGPKNIQY